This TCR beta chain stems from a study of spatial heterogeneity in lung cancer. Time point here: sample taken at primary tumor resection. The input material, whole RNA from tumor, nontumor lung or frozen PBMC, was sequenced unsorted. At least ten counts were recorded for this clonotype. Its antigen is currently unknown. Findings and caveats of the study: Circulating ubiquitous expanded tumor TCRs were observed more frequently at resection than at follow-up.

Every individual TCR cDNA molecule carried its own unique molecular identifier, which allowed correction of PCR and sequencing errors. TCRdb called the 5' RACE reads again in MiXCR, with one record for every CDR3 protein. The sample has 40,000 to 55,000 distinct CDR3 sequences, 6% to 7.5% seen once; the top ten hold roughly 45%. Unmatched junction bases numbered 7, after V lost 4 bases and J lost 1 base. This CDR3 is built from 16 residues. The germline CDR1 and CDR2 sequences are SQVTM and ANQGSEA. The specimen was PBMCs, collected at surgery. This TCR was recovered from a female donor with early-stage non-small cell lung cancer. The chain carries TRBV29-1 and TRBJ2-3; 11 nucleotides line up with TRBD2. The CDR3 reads CSVGPGTSGGTDTQYF. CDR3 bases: TGCAGCGTTGGTCCCGGGACTAGCGGAGGCACAGATACGCAGTATTTT.